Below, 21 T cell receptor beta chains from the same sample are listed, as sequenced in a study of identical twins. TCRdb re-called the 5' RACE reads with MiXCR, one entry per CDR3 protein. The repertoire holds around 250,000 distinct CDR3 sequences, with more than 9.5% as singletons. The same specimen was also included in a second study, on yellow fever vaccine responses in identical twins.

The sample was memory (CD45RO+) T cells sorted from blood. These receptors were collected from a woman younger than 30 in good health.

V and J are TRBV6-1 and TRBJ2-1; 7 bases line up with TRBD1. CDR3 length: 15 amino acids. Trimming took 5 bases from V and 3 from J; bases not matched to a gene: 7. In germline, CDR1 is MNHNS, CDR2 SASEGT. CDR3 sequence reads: CASSPTGLSYNEQFF. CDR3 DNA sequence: TGTGCCAGCAGTCCGACAGGGCTGAGCTACAATGAGCAGTTCTTC.

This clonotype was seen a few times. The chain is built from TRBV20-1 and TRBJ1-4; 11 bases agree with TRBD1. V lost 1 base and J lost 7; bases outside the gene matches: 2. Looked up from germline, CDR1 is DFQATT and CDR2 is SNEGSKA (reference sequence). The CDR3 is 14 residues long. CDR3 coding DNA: TGCAGTGCTAGAGCCGGGACAGGGGGTGAAAAACTGTTTTTT. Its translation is CSARAGTGGEKLFF.

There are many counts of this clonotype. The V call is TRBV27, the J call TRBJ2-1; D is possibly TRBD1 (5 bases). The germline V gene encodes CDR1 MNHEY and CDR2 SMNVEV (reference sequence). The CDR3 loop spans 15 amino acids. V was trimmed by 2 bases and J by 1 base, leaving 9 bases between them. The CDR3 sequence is CASSLGRQSYNEQFF. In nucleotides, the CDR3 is TGTGCCAGCAGTTTAGGTAGACAGTCCTACAATGAGCAGTTCTTC.

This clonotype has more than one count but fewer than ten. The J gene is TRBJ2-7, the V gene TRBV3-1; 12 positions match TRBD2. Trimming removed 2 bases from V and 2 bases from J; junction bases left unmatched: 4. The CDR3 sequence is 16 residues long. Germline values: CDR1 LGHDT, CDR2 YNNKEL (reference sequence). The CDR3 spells CASSQPRTSGAYEQYF. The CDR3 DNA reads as TGTGCCAGCAGCCAACCCCGGACTAGCGGGGCCTACGAGCAGTACTTC.

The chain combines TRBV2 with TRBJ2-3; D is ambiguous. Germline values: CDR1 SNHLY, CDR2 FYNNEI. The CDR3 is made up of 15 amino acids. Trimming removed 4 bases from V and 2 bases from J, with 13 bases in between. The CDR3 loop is CASSVGLKVTDTQYF. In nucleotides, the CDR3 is TGTGCCAGCAGTGTCGGCTTGAAAGTCACAGATACGCAGTATTTT.

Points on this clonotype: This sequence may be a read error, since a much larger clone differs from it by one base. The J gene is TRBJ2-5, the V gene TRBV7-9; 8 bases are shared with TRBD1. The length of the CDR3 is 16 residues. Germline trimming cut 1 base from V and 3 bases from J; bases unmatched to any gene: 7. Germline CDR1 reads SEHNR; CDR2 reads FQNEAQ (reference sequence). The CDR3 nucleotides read TGTGCCAGCAGCTTAGGAGACAGGGGCACTGAAGAGACCCAGTACTTC. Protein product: CASSLGDRGTEETQYF.

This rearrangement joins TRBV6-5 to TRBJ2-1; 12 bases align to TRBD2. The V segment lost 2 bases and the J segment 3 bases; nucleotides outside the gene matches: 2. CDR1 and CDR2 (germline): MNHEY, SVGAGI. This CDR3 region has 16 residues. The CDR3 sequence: CASSYLTSGSYNEQFF. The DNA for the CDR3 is TGTGCCAGCAGTTACCTGACTAGCGGGAGCTACAATGAGCAGTTCTTC.

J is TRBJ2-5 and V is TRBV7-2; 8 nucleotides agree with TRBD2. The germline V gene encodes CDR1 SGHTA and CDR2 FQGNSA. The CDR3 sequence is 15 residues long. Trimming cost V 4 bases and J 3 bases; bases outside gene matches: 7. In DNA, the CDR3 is TGTGCCAGCAGCTATAGGAATAGCGGGGAAGAGACCCAGTACTTC. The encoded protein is CASSYRNSGEETQYF.

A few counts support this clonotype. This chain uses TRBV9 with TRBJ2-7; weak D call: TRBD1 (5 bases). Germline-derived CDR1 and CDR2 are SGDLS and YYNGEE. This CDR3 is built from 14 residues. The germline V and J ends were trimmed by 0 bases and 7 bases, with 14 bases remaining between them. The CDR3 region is CASSVAGATPEQYF. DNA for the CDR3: TGTGCCAGCAGCGTAGCTGGGGCTACCCCTGAGCAGTACTTC.

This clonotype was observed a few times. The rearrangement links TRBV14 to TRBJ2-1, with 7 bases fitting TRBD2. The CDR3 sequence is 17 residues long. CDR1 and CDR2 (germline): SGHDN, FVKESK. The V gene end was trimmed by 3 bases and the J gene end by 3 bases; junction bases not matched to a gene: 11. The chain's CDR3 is CASSHNGGSFIYNEQFF. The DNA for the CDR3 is TGTGCCAGCAGCCACAACGGGGGGTCTTTTATCTACAATGAGCAGTTCTTC.

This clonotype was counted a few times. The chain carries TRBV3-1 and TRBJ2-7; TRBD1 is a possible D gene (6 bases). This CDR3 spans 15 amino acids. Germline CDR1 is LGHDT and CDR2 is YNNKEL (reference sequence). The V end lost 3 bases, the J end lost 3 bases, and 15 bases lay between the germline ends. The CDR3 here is CASSQNRVPIYEQYF. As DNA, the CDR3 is TGTGCCAGCAGCCAGAACAGGGTCCCTATCTACGAGCAGTACTTC.

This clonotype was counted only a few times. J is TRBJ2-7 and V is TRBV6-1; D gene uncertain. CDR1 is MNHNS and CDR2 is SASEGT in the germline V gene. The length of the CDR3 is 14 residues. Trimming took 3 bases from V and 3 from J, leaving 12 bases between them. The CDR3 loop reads CASSEITNHYEQYF. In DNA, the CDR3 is TGTGCCAGCAGTGAGATAACGAACCACTACGAGCAGTACTTC.

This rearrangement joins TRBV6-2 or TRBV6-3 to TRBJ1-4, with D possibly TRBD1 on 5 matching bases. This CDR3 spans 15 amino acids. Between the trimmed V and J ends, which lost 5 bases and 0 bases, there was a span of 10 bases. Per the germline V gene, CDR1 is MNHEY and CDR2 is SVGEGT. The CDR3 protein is CASSLQDATNEKLFF. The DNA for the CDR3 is TGTGCCAGCAGTCTACAGGACGCAACTAATGAAAAACTGTTTTTT.

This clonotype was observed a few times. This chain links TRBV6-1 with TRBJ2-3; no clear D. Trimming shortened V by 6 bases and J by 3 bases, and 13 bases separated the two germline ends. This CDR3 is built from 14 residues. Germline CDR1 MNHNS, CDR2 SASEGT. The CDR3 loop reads CASSPLVGTDTQYF. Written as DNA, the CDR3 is TGTGCCAGCAGCCCCCTAGTGGGGACAGATACGCAGTATTTT.

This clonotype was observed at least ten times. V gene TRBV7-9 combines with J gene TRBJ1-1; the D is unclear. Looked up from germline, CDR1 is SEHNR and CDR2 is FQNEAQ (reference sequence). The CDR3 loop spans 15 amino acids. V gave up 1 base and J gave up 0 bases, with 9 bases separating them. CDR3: CASSLGARMNTEAFF. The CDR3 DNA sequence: TGTGCCAGCAGCTTAGGCGCGCGGATGAACACTGAAGCTTTCTTT.

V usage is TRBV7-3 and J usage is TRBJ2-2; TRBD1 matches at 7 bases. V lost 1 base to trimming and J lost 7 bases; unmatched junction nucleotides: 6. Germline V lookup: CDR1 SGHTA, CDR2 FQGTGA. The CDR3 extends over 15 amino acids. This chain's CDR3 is CASSLIGGIGGELFF. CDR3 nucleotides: TGTGCCAGCAGCTTAATAGGGGGCATCGGCGGGGAGCTGTTTTTT.

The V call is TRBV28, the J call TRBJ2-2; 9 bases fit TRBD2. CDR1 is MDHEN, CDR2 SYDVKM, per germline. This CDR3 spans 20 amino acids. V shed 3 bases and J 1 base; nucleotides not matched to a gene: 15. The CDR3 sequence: CASSFLPWTSEGLNTGELFF. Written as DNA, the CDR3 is TGTGCCAGCAGTTTTCTTCCCTGGACTAGCGAAGGATTGAACACCGGGGAGCTGTTTTTT. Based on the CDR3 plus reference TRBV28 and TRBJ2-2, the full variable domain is DVKVTQSSRYLVKRTGEKVFLECVQDMDHENMFWYRQDPGLGLRLIYFSYDVKMKEKGDIPEGYSVSREKKERFSLILESASTNQTSMYLCASSFLPWTSEGLNTGELFFGEGSRLTVL.

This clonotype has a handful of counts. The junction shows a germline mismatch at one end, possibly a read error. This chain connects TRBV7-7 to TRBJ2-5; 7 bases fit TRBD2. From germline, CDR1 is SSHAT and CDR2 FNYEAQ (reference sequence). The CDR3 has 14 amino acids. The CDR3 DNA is TGTGCTAGCAGCGGGGCGGGTCCCGGGGAGACCCAGTACTTC. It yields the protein CASSGAGPGETQYF.

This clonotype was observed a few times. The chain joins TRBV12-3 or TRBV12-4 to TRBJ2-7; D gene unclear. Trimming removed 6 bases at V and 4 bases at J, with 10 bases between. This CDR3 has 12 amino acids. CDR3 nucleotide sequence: TGTGCCAGCAGATTACCAGGTTACGAGCAGTACTTC. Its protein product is CASRLPGYEQYF.

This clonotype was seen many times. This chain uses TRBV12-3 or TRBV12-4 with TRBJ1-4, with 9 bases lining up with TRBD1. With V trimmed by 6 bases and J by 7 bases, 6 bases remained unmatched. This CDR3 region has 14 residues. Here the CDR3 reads CASRGTGRGEKLFF. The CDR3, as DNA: TGTGCCAGCAGGGGGACAGGGAGAGGTGAAAAACTGTTTTTT.

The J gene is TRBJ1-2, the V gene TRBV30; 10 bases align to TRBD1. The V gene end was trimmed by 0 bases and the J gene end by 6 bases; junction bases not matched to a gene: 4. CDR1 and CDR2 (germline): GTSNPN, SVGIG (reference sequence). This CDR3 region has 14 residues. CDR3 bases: TGTGCCTGGAGTGTATTTGGACAGGGGGATGGCTACACCTTC. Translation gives CAWSVFGQGDGYTF.